These 14 T cell receptor beta chains share one sample of origin, sequenced in a study of CD8 T cells in Susac syndrome. Reverse transcription of about 0.45 to 1 ug RNA was performed with random hexamers. Each CDR3 protein gets one entry after TCRdb re-called the immunoSEQ multiplex PCR reads with MiXCR. The sample consists of 130,000 to 150,000 distinct CDR3 sequences, 94% of them appearing once. The sample comprised CD4+ T cells from PBMCs. These receptors were obtained from a human donor in good health.

The chain links TRBV7-6 to TRBJ1-4; no clear D gene. From germline, CDR1 is SGHVS and CDR2 FNYEAQ. The V end was cut by 4 bases, the J end by 5 bases, with 8 bases between. CDR3 size: 13 residues. The CDR3 sequence is CASSSTVNEKLFF. CDR3 DNA: TGTGCCAGCAGCTCGACGGTCAATGAAAAACTGTTTTTT.

The V call is TRBV7-2, the J call TRBJ2-3, with 8 positions matching TRBD2. This CDR3 is 15 amino acids long. Trimming cost V 0 bases and J 2 bases; bases outside gene matches: 1. The V gene's germline CDR1 is SGHTA and CDR2 FQGNSA. For the CDR3, the DNA is TGTGCCAGCAGCTTAGCTAGCGGGGCCACAGATACGCAGTATTTT. Its translation: CASSLASGATDTQYF. Variable domain in full (rest from reference TRBV7-2 and TRBJ2-3): GAGVSQSPSNKVTEKGKDVELRCDPISGHTALYWYRQSLGQGLEFLIYFQGNSAPDKSGLPSDRFSAERTGGSVSTLTIQRTQQEDSAVYLCASSLASGATDTQYFGPGTRLTVL.

The chain carries TRBV15 and TRBJ2-5; D is ambiguous. In germline, CDR1 is LNHNV, CDR2 YYDKDF (reference sequence). Deletions cut 0 bases from V and 3 bases from J, with 11 bases between. There are 15 residues in the CDR3. The CDR3 DNA is TGTGCCACCAGCAGAGATTTCCGGCAGGAAGAGACCCAGTACTTC. This codes for CATSRDFRQEETQYF.

This chain connects TRBV2 to TRBJ2-7, with D hard to call. Per the germline V gene, CDR1 is SNHLY and CDR2 is FYNNEI. Trimming pared 6 bases from V and 5 bases from J, leaving 14 bases between. CDR3 length equals 13 residues. CDR3 sequence (DNA): TGTGCCAGCAGCCGAAGGGCAGGTGACGAGCAGTACTTC. Translation gives CASSRRAGDEQYF. Using reference TRBV2 and TRBJ2-7 for the parts outside the CDR3, the full variable domain is EPEVTQTPSHQVTQMGQEVILRCVPISNHLYFYWYRQILGQKVEFLVSFYNNEISEKSEIFDDQFSVERPDGSNFTLKIRSTKLEDSAMYFCASSRRAGDEQYFGPGTRLTVT.

This clonotype appeared once. The gene calls are TRBV7-9 and TRBJ2-7, with 8 bases matching TRBD1. The germline V gene encodes CDR1 SEHNR and CDR2 FQNEAQ (reference sequence). V lost 3 bases, J lost 1 base, and 5 bases stayed unmatched. The CDR3 length is 15 residues. CDR3 nucleotides: TGTGCCAGCAGCTTCCATGGACAGGGTTCCTACGAGCAGTACTTC. Its translation: CASSFHGQGSYEQYF.

The genes are TRBV7-9 and TRBJ2-1; 14 bases map to TRBD2. Germline values: CDR1 SEHNR, CDR2 FQNEAQ (reference sequence). CDR3 size: 18 residues. The V segment lost 8 bases and the J segment 4 bases; nucleotides outside the gene matches: 13. The CDR3 nucleotides read TGTGCCAGCCTCGGACTAGCGGGAGGAATACTTACGTACAATGAGCAGTTCTTC. It encodes CASLGLAGGILTYNEQFF.

This sequence joins TRBV28 and TRBJ2-5, with a weak D call TRBD1 (5 bases). Germline lookup yields CDR1 MDHEN and CDR2 SYDVKM. V was pared by 7 bases and J by 5 bases, with 11 bases between. The CDR3 is 12 residues long. The CDR3 DNA reads as TGTGCCAGCAAGGGGCTCGGGGAGACCCAGTACTTC. It yields the protein CASKGLGETQYF.

This chain links TRBV24-1 with TRBJ2-1, with D possibly called TRBD1 or TRBD2 (5 bases each). The CDR3 is 12 residues long. V was pared by 4 bases and J by 10 bases, with 10 bases between. Germline assignment: CDR1 KGHDR and CDR2 SFDVKD. This CDR3 reads CATSDPGREQFF. The CDR3 nucleotides are TGTGCCACCAGTGACCCGGGACGAGAGCAGTTCTTC.

The V and J genes are TRBV20-1 and TRBJ2-2; weak D call: TRBD1 (5 bases). From germline, CDR1 is DFQATT and CDR2 SNEGSKA (reference sequence). The CDR3 totals 16 residues. Trimming left V 0 bases short and J 7 bases short, with 18 bases between. CDR3 region: CSARDLGQGNIGELFF. The CDR3 region has the DNA TGCAGTGCTAGAGATCTCGGGCAGGGTAATATCGGGGAGCTGTTTTTT.

The chain uses TRBV27 and TRBJ2-1; TRBD2 aligns across 8 bases. Germline loops: CDR1 MNHEY, CDR2 SMNVEV (reference sequence). V was pared by 2 bases and J by 4 bases, with 1 base of the junction left unmatched. The CDR3 covers 14 residues. CDR3 in amino acids: CASSLKREYNEQFF. CDR3 DNA: TGTGCCAGCAGTTTAAAGCGGGAGTACAATGAGCAGTTCTTC.

The chain's CDR3 is CASSQTGTGAQYF. The DNA for the CDR3 is TGTGCCAGCAGCCAAACCGGGACAGGGGCCCAGTATTTT. The chain joins TRBV3-1 to TRBJ2-3; 10 nucleotides line up with TRBD1. The germline gives CDR1 LGHDT, CDR2 YNNKEL (reference sequence). Trimming at V came to 2 bases and at J to 12 bases, leaving 5 bases not matched to a gene. The CDR3 totals 13 residues.

The genes are TRBV2 and TRBJ2-1; 7 bases are a match to TRBD1. The J segment lost 0 bases and the V segment lost 4 bases, leaving 6 bases of the junction unmatched. CDR3 size: 16 residues. The germline V gene has CDR1 SNHLY and CDR2 FYNNEI. CDR3 loop: CASSVPGGSSYNEQFF. In nucleotides, the CDR3 is TGTGCCAGCAGTGTACCAGGGGGAAGCTCCTACAATGAGCAGTTCTTC.

The chain joins TRBV7-2 to TRBJ2-7; D not certain. The ends were cut back, 1 base at V and 1 base at J, with 14 bases in the middle. The germline V gene encodes CDR1 SGHTA and CDR2 FQGNSA. The CDR3 runs 16 residues. The CDR3 spells CASSLVGHTPSYEQYF. In nucleotides, the CDR3 is TGTGCCAGCAGCTTAGTCGGTCACACCCCTTCCTACGAGCAGTACTTC.

This chain links TRBV13 with TRBJ1-1; D is uncertain. The germline V gene has CDR1 PRHDT and CDR2 FYEKMQ (reference sequence). V was pared by 5 bases and J by 1 base, with 11 bases between. The CDR3 length is 14 residues. Here the CDR3 reads CASSRLGSNTEAFF. CDR3 in DNA: TGTGCCAGCAGCCGACTAGGATCGAACACTGAAGCTTTCTTT.